These 17 T cell receptor beta chains were all obtained from the same sample, sequenced in a study of shared clonotypes between healthy human individuals (dated by TCRdb to between 2020 and 2021). Library method: the immunoSEQ multiplex PCR assay. The source is immuneACCESS, and TCRdb retained only in-frame sequences with V and J called. Part of the clones is not carried over; for the studies checked, unresolved V genes explain less than half of this, and the remainder is unexplained. The sample data list around 2,000,000 clones, and roughly 94% of these were observed just once. Under 0.15% of the sample rests with the top ten. Sequences were obtained from naive CD4+ T cells sorted from blood. Per the publication, the cell subset or site label means: CD45RA+ positively selected. The receptors here all came from a man in his late teens or twenties in good health.

This sequence joins TRBV21-1 and TRBJ1-4. TRBV21-1 is a pseudogene. The CDR3 runs 17 residues. For the CDR3, the DNA is TGTGCCAGCAGCAAGCGGGGGTCGGGACAAACTTTCGAAAAACTGTTTTTT. Translated: CASSKRGSGQTFEKLFF.

The chain carries TRBV7-2 and TRBJ1-1; 9 nucleotides match TRBD1. The CDR3 consists of 15 residues. The germline CDR1 and CDR2 sequences are SGHTA and FQGNSA. With V trimmed by 5 bases and J by 4 bases, 8 bases remained unmatched. As DNA, the CDR3 is TGTGCCAGCAGCGCCCGACAGGGGGGGGCCACTGAAGCTTTCTTT. It yields the protein CASSARQGGATEAFF.

The chain uses TRBV9 and TRBJ2-2, with 7 bases aligning to TRBD1. This CDR3 region has 16 residues. Trimming cost V 2 bases and J 6 bases; bases outside gene matches: 10. Germline values: CDR1 SGDLS, CDR2 YYNGEE. The CDR3 sequence: CASSVMDRRGAGELFF. CDR3 DNA: TGTGCCAGCAGCGTTATGGACAGGAGAGGAGCCGGGGAGCTGTTTTTT.

The chain couples TRBV27 to TRBJ2-7; D ambiguous. The germline V gene has CDR1 MNHEY and CDR2 SMNVEV (reference sequence). V was pared by 4 bases and J by 3 bases, with 13 bases between. This CDR3 is 14 amino acids long. In DNA, the CDR3 is TGTGCCAGCAGTTCGGGCAGGAGCCACTACGAGCAGTACTTC. Translation gives CASSSGRSHYEQYF.

This chain links TRBV29-1 with TRBJ2-7; tentative D call: TRBD2 (6 bases). This CDR3 spans 13 amino acids. Trimming removed 6 bases from V and 0 bases from J, with 12 bases in between. Germline V gene data show CDR1 as SQVTM and CDR2 as ANQGSEA. The DNA for the CDR3 is TGCAGCGTCCGACCCGGGAGCTCCTACGAGCAGTACTTC. Its translation is CSVRPGSSYEQYF.

The V gene is TRBV10-3, the J gene TRBJ2-3, with D perhaps matching TRBD2 (5 bases). Trimming took off 10 bases at V and 5 bases at J, with 16 bases between the two ends. The CDR3 consists of 13 residues. Germline V lookup: CDR1 ENHRY, CDR2 SYGVKD. CDR3 protein: CATLSGEQDTQYF. Here the CDR3 DNA reads TGTGCCACTCTAAGTGGGGAGCAAGATACGCAGTATTTT.

The chain uses TRBV6-5 and TRBJ1-2, with D unclear. Trimming left V 5 bases short and J 5 bases short, with 9 bases between. From germline, CDR1 is MNHEY and CDR2 SVGAGI. The CDR3 extends over 12 amino acids. The CDR3: CASSEGTYGYTF. CDR3 sequence (DNA): TGTGCCAGCAGTGAGGGAACGTATGGCTACACCTTC.

This rearrangement joins TRBV12-5 to TRBJ1-5, with TRBD1 as a possible D gene (5 bases). The CDR3 consists of 13 residues. V lost 3 bases, J lost 7 bases, and 10 bases lay in between. Germline V gene data show CDR1 as LGHNT and CDR2 as FRNRAP. The CDR3, as DNA: TGTGCTAGTGGTTTTGGAGGGGCCCAGCCCCAGCATTTT. Translated, it gives CASGFGGAQPQHF.

This clone came up once. This chain joins TRBV7-9 and TRBJ2-7; weak D call: TRBD1 (6 bases). This CDR3 region has 13 residues. V lost 10 bases and J lost 1, with 14 bases in between. Germline V gene data show CDR1 as SEHNR and CDR2 as FQNEAQ (reference sequence). The CDR3 coding sequence is TGTGCCATCGGACAGACAACGTCCTACGAGCAGTACTTC. Its translation: CAIGQTTSYEQYF.

The rearrangement uses TRBV10-2 and TRBJ2-7; 10 bases map to TRBD2. The CDR3 extends over 14 amino acids. Germline values: CDR1 WSHSY, CDR2 SAAADI. V shed 3 bases, J shed 4 bases, and the junction held 3 bases outside the gene matches. CDR3 residues: CASSDSGGPYEQYF. The CDR3 coding sequence is TGCGCCAGCAGTGATAGCGGGGGGCCGTACGAGCAGTACTTC.

This sequence joins TRBV2 and TRBJ2-7; no firm D call. This CDR3 spans 13 amino acids. Trimming took off 7 bases at V and 0 bases at J, with 10 bases between the two ends. Germline assignment: CDR1 SNHLY and CDR2 FYNNEI. The CDR3 nucleotides read TGTGCCAGCAATCTCGACAACTCCTACGAGCAGTACTTC. As protein: CASNLDNSYEQYF.

This clone was picked up one time. This chain uses TRBV2 with TRBJ1-2, with 7 nucleotides matching TRBD1. CDR1 SNHLY and CDR2 FYNNEI come from the germline V gene. V dropped 3 bases and J dropped 4; count of bases not matched to a gene: 8. The CDR3 extends over 15 amino acids. The DNA for the CDR3 is TGTGCCAGCAGTGAGGGTAGGGGGCAGGCCTATGGCTACACCTTC. Amino acid sequence: CASSEGRGQAYGYTF.

V usage is TRBV5-1 and J usage is TRBJ2-7; 8 positions agree with TRBD1. This CDR3 is 15 amino acids long. In germline, CDR1 is SGHRS, CDR2 YFSETQ. J lost 7 bases, V lost 5 bases, and 14 bases had no gene match. CDR3 nucleotides: TGCGCCAGCAGATCCGGACAGGGCGAGGATCGGGAGCAGTACTTC. It codes for CASRSGQGEDREQYF.

The rearrangement joins TRBV7-9 to TRBJ2-5; 7 bases map to TRBD2. V lost 5 bases, J lost 5 bases, and 11 bases stayed unmatched. Germline CDR1 SEHNR, CDR2 FQNEAQ (reference sequence). The CDR3 runs to 15 residues. Written as DNA, the CDR3 is TGTGCCAGCAGCCAGTTATCGGGGGGAGAGGAGACCCAGTACTTC. Residues: CASSQLSGGEETQYF.

Note on this clone: At the DNA level, this CDR3 is encoded by other sequences in the same sample as well. The chain recombines TRBV19 with TRBJ2-1, with 7 bases identical to TRBD2. From germline, CDR1 is LNHDA and CDR2 SQIVND (reference sequence). Trimming cost V 4 bases and J 0 bases; bases outside gene matches: 3. The CDR3 has 15 amino acids. The CDR3 DNA follows: TGTGCCAGTAGTAGAGCGGGGAGCTCCTACAATGAGCAGTTCTTC. Translated, it gives CASSRAGSSYNEQFF.

This rearrangement joins TRBV5-1 to TRBJ2-7; 9 bases map to TRBD2. The CDR3 is 16 residues long. The germline CDR1 and CDR2 sequences are SGHRS and YFSETQ. V gave up 4 bases and J gave up 4 bases; unmatched junction bases: 12. CDR3 bases: TGCGCCAGCAGCCCGCGGCACTCTAGCGGGGAATACGAGCAGTACTTC. Translating it yields CASSPRHSSGEYEQYF.

The genes are TRBV6-5 and TRBJ1-2, with a weak D call TRBD1 (6 bases). V was trimmed by 3 bases and J by 2 bases, leaving 13 bases between them. This CDR3 has 15 amino acids. CDR1 and CDR2 from the germline V gene are MNHEY and SVGAGI. As DNA, the CDR3 is TGTGCCAGCAGTTATTCAGGGGTTTTGAACTATGGCTACACCTTC. Translated: CASSYSGVLNYGYTF.